This T cell receptor beta chain derives from a study of naive and memory T cell subsets. The treatment denotes: skin biopsy from PPD injection site in Mantoux-positive individual. A UMI-containing oligonucleotide was joined by 3' ligation to the TCR cDNA template. Reverse transcription used DNase-treated unsorted total RNA, aiming for about 1 to 1000 ng. CDR1 and CDR2 from the germline V gene are SEHNR and FQNEAQ (reference sequence). This CDR3 spans 12 amino acids. The SP2 primer and nested alpha and beta constant region primers amplified ligated cDNA in four rounds. Blood and skin TCR RNA was reverse transcribed with alpha and beta constant primers. TCRdb re-derived calls from the UMI-ligation and nested PCR reads in MiXCR, one entry per CDR3 protein. Of 20,000 to 25,000 distinct CDR3 sequences in the sample, 6% were seen once. This clonotype was observed a few times. One junction end does not reproduce the germline sequence, and a read error may be involved.

This TCR derives from an adult in good health. The rearrangement joins TRBV7-9 to TRBJ1-1; 10 nucleotides match TRBD1. Here the sequenced sample was skin, taken from a tuberculin skin test site. The CDR3 reads CASSLGQGGVEF. The CDR3 DNA reads TGTGCCAGCAGCCTCGGACAGGGGGGCGTAGAATTT.